This TCR beta chain came from a study of T cell repertoires in cytomegalovirus infection. The study, taken as a whole, reports: Using cumulative public TCR beta family frequency, the authors identified those who carried CMV together with the relevant HLA. Clonotype analysis showed dominance of the ex vivo response by HLA-C-restricted CMV-specific TCR beta clonotypes.

This clonotype was counted a few times. Antigen specificity is unknown. Using its own MiXCR run on the reads, TCRdb lists one record per CDR3 protein. Among 250,000 to 300,000 distinct CDR3 sequences listed, over 20% were seen once. V was pared by 4 bases and J by 10 bases, with 10 bases of the junction left unmatched. This CDR3 region has 14 residues. Germline CDR1 reads DFQATT; CDR2 reads SNEGSKA (reference sequence). The origin of this receptor is a human donor in good health (CMV status not recorded). Some clones in this sample may be carry-over from other donors' samples. Sequencing was done on a sample of PBMCs. J is TRBJ2-1 and V is TRBV20-1; 10 nucleotides match TRBD2. Here the CDR3 reads CSAKLLAGVREQFF. The CDR3 nucleotides are TGCAGTGCTAAGCTCCTAGCGGGAGTAAGGGAGCAGTTCTTC.